This T cell receptor beta chain emerged from a study of cytomegalovirus exposure and HLA in healthy donors. Study-wide points: Specificity of three CMV-associated chains for CMV antigens was verified in vitro. The classifier reportedly diagnosed cytomegalovirus status with high specificity and sensitivity.

PCR employed 60 Vbeta and 13 Jbeta primers. The repertoire was sequenced with immunoSEQ multiplex PCR; TCRdb's copy has only in-frame clones and lacks some. The sample holds approximately 120,000 clones; just under 75% are singletons and the top ten take over 4%. In the case of this clone: Its antigen is as yet unknown.

V lost 5 bases, J lost 1 base, and 14 bases lay in between. The CDR3 runs to 15 residues. Germline values: CDR1 SGHVS, CDR2 FQNEAQ. The gene calls are TRBV7-8 and TRBJ1-1; D remains ambiguous. The TCR was taken from a man aged 55 to 70 in good health and CMV-seropositive. The material sequenced was PBMCs. CDR3 loop: CASSPLIGSNTEAFF. CDR3 bases: TGTGCCAGCAGCCCATTGATCGGGTCGAACACTGAAGCTTTCTTT.